This TCR beta chain was documented in a study of CD8 T cells in Susac syndrome. The germline gives CDR1 SGHVS, CDR2 FQNEAQ. Trimming cost V 1 base and J 6 bases; bases outside gene matches: 11. This CDR3 comprises 16 residues. Reverse transcription of about 0.5 to 1 ug RNA used random hexamers. MiXCR, applied by TCRdb to the immunoSEQ multiplex PCR reads, yields one record per CDR3 protein. The table has about 180,000 distinct CDR3 sequences, 94% seen once; the top ten hold 0.095% to 0.13%. Sequencing targeted TCR beta in blood CD8+ and CD4+ T cells. The rearrangement joins TRBV7-8 to TRBJ1-2; TRBD1 matches at 7 bases. Sequenced sample: CD4+ T cells from PBMCs. The origin of this receptor is a human donor with Susac syndrome. The CDR3 nucleotides read TGTGCCAGCAGCTTAGTTCCATCGGCAGGGGGGGATGGCTACACCTTC. It specifies CASSLVPSAGGDGYTF. Variable domain in full (rest from reference TRBV7-8 and TRBJ1-2): GAGVSQSPRYKVAKRGQDVALRCDPISGHVSLFWYQQALGQGPEFLTYFQNEAQLDKSGLPSDRFFAERPEGSVSTLKIQRTQQEDSAVYLCASSLVPSAGGDGYTFGSGTRLTVV.